Included here is one TCR beta chain sequence, with context. The data belong to a study of blood T cell repertoires in COVID-19. The germline V gene encodes CDR1 SNHLY and CDR2 FYNNEI. The CDR3 loop spans 14 amino acids. Trimming pared 5 bases from V and 2 bases from J, leaving 11 bases between. As handled by the study authors: Nucleated cell number was recorded as an estimate derived from reference gene primer amplification. Clones were read by immunoSEQ multiplex PCR, and TCRdb kept only the in-frame ones, dropping some. V and J calls and clone size are as listed in that table; D and trimming were resolved from the DNA. This sample carries under 130,000 clones, about 85% of them seen once, and the ten largest clones take 2.1%.

Input material: peripheral blood. The TCR sequence derives from a human donor in a cohort sampled during active COVID-19. The J gene is TRBJ2-3, the V gene TRBV2, with D unresolved. The CDR3 sequence is CASSPVSLTDTQYF. The CDR3 DNA is TGTGCCAGCAGTCCTGTGTCCCTCACAGATACGCAGTATTTT.